This T cell receptor beta chain was sequenced during a study of T cells in Graves' hyperthyroidism and ophthalmopathy. CDR1 MNHEY and CDR2 SMNVEV come from the germline V gene (reference sequence). V lost 5 bases and J 4 bases, leaving 17 bases between the germline ends. The CDR3 is 15 amino acids. Researchers took RNA transcripts and amplified the TCR beta CDR3 regions from them. The TCR CDR3 first-round RT-PCR relied on the HTBI primer set. TCRdb ran MiXCR on the multiplex PCR reads and lists one entry per CDR3 protein. The data contain some 690,000 distinct CDR3 sequences, around 16% of them seen just once; the ten biggest clones take up around 15%. There are many counts of this clonotype. Graves' hyperthyroidism was deemed stable absent ophthalmopathy progression within 18 months. Patients aged 18 to 65 had newly diagnosed hyperthyroidism lasting under 2 months. A patient was excluded if there was uncontrolled infection, other autoimmune disease, pregnancy or lactation. On the basis of clinical symptoms, serum thyroxine and TRAb, thyroid ultrasound and orbital computed tomography, diagnoses were made.

The chain has TRBV27 and TRBJ1-1; tentative D call: TRBD1 (6 bases). The sequence came from a man in his forties or fifties with Graves' hyperthyroidism. The sequenced material came from blood. The CDR3 region is CASSDDRGAGTEAFF. Written as DNA, the CDR3 is TGTGCCAGCAGTGACGACCGGGGGGCAGGCACTGAAGCTTTCTTT.